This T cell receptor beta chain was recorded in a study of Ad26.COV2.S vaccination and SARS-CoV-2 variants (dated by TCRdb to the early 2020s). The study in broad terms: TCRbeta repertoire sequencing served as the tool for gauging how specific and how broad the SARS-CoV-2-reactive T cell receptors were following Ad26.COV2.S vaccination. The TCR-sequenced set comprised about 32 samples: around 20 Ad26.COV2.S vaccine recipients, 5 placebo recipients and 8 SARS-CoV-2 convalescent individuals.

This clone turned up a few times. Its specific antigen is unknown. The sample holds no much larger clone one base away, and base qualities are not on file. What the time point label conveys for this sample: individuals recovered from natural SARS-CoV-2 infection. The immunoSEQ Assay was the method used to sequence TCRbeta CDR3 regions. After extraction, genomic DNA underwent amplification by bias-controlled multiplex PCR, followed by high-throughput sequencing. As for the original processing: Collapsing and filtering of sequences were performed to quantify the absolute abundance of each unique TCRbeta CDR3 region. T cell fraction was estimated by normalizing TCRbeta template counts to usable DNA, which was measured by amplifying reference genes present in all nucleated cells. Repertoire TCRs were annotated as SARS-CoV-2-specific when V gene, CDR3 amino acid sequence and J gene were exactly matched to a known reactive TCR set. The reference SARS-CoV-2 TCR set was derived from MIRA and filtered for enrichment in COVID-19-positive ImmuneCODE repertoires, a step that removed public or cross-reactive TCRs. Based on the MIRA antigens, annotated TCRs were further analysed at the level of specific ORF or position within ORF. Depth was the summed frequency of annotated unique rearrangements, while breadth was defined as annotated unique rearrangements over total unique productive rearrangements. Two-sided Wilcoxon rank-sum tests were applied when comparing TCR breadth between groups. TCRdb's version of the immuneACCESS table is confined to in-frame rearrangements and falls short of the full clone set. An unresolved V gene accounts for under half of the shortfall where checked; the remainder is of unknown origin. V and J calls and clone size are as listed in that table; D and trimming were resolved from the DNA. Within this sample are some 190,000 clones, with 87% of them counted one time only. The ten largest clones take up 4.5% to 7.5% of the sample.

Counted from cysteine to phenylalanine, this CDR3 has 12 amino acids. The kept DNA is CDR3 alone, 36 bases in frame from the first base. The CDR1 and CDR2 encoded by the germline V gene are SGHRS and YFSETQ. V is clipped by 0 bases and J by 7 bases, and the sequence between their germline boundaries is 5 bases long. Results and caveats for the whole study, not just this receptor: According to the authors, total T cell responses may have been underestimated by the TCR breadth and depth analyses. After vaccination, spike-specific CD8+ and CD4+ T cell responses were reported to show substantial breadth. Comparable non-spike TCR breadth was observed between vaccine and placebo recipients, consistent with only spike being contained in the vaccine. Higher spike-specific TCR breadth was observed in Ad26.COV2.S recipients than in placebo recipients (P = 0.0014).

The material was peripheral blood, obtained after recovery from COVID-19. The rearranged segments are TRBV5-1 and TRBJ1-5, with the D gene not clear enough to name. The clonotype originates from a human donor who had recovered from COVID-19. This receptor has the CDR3 CASSLEGQPQHF. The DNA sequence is TGCGCCAGCAGCTTGGAAGGACAGCCCCAGCATTTT.